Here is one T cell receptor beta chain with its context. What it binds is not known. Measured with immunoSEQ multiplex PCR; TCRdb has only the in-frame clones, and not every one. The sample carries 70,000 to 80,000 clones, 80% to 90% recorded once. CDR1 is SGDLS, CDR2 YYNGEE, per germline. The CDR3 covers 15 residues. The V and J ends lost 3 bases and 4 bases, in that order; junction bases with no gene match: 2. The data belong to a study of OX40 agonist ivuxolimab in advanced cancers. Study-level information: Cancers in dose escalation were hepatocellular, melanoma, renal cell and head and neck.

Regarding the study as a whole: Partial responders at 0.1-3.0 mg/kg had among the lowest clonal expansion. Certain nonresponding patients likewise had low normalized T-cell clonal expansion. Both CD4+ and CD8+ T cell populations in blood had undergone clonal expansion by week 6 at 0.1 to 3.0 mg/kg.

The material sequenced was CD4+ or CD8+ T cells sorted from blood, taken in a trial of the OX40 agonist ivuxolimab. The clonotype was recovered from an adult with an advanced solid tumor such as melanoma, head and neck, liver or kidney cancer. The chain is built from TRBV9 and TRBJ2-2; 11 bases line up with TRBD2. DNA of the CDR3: TGTGCCAGCAGCGGGACTAGCGGGTTCACCGGGGAGCTGTTTTTT. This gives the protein CASSGTSGFTGELFF.